The following is a T cell receptor beta chain sequence with its context. This entry comes from a study of blood T cell repertoires in COVID-19. About the research overall: Sample material is recorded as cDNA or gDNA derived from T cells, B-cell-depleted T cells, or PBMCs.

Germline V lookup: CDR1 MNHEY, CDR2 SMNVEV (reference sequence). The CDR3 is made up of 13 amino acids. The V gene lost 2 bases and the J gene lost 5 bases, with 9 bases spanning the gap. Libraries were prepared by immunoSEQ multiplex PCR; TCRdb keeps only in-frame clonotypes and omits some of them. The table includes some 220,000 clones, approximately 80% detected once. V and J are TRBV27 and TRBJ1-1; D call uncertain. The clonotype comes from a man aged 45-60 years with active or convalescent COVID-19. Sequencing input: peripheral blood. CDR3 sequence: CASSLPGRTEAFF. The CDR3 region has the DNA TGTGCCAGCAGTTTACCCGGGAGGACTGAAGCTTTCTTT.